This TCR beta chain was retrieved from a study of T cells in localized non-small cell lung cancer. Germline values: CDR1 LNHDA, CDR2 SQIVND (reference sequence). This CDR3 contains 14 residues. Germline trimming cut 4 bases from V and 2 bases from J; bases unmatched to any gene: 2. TCRdb's copy holds only in-frame clones and misses some; the assay was immunoSEQ multiplex PCR. The table includes roughly 20,000 clones, 70% to 85% detected once. J is TRBJ1-1 and V is TRBV19; 9 nucleotides agree with TRBD1. The source is a man aged 35 to 69 with stage I lung adenocarcinoma. The material was peripheral blood, obtained before any cancer treatment. In DNA, the CDR3 is TGTGCCAGTAGTAGGGACAGGGAAAACACTGAAGCTTTCTTT. Translated: CASSRDRENTEAFF.